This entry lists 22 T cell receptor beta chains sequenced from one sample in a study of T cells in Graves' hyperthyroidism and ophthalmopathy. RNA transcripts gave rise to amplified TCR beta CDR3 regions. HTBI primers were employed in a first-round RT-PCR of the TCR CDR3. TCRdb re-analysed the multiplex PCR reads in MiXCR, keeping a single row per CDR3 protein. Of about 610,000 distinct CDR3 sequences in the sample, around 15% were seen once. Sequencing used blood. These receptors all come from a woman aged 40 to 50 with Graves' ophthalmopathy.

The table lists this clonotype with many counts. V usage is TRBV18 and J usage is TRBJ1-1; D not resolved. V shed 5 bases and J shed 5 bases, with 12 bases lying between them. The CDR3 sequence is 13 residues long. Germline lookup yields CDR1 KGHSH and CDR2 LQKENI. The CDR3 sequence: CASSSGRATEAFF. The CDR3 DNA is TGTGCCAGCTCATCAGGAAGGGCGACTGAAGCTTTCTTT.

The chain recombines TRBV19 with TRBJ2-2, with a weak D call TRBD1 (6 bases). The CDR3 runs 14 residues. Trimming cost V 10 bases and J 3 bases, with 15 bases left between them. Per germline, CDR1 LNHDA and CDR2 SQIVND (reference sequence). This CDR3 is CATSQGRDTGELFF. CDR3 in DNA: TGTGCCACCTCCCAGGGGCGGGACACCGGGGAGCTGTTTTTT.

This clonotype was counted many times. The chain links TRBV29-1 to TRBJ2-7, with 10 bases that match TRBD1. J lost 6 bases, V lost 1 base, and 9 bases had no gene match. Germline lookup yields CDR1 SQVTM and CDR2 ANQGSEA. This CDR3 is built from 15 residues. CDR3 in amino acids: CSVEGPGQGPLEQYF. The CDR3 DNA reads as TGCAGCGTTGAAGGACCGGGACAGGGGCCTCTCGAGCAGTACTTC.

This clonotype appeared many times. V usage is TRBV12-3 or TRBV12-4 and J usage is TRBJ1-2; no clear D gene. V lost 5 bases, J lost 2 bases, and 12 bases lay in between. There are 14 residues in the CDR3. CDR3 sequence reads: CASSLTGVNYGYTF. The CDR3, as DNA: TGTGCCAGCAGTCTAACGGGAGTAAACTATGGCTACACCTTC.

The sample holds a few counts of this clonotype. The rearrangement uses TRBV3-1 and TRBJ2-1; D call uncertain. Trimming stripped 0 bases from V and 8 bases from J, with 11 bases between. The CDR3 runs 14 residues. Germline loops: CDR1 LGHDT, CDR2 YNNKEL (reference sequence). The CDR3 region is CASSQDSVFHEQFF. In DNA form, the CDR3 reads TGTGCCAGCAGCCAAGATTCAGTCTTTCATGAGCAGTTCTTC.

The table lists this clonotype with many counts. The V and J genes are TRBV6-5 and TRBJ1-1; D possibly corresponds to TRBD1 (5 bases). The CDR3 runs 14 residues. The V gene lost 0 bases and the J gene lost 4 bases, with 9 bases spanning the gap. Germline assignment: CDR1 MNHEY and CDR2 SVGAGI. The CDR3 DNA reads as TGTGCCAGCAGTTACTCGAAACAGGCCACTGAAGCTTTCTTT. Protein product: CASSYSKQATEAFF.

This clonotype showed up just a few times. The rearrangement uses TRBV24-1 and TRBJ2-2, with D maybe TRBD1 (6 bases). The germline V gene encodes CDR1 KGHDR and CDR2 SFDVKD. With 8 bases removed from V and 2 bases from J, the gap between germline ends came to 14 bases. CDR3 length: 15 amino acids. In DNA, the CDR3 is TGTGCCACCACACAATCGGGACACAACACCGGGGAGCTGTTTTTT. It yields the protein CATTQSGHNTGELFF.

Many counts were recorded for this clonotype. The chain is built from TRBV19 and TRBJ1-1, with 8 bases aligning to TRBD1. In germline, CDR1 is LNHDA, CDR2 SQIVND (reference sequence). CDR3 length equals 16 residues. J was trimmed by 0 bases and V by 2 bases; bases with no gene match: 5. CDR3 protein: CASSIYGDRMNTEAFF. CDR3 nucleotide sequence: TGTGCCAGTAGTATATACGGGGACAGGATGAACACTGAAGCTTTCTTT.

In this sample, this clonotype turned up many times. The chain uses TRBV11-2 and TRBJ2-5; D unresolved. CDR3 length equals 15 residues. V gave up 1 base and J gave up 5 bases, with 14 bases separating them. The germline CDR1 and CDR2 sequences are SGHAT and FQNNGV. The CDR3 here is CASSLGARMAETQYF. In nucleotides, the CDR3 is TGTGCCAGCAGCTTAGGAGCTAGAATGGCGGAGACCCAGTACTTC.

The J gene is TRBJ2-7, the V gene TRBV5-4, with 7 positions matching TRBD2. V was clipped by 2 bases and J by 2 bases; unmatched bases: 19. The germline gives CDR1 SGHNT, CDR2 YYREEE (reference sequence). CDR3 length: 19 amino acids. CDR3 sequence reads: CASSFGPGGGGRFPYEQYF. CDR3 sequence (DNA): TGTGCCAGCAGCTTCGGGCCCGGCGGGGGAGGGCGTTTCCCCTACGAGCAGTACTTC.

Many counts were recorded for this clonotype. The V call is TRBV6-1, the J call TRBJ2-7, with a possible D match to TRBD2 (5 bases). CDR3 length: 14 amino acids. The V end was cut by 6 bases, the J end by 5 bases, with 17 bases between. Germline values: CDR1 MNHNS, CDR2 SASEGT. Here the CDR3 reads CASSPSGPPHEQYF. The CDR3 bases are TGTGCCAGCAGCCCCAGCGGTCCGCCCCACGAGCAGTACTTC.

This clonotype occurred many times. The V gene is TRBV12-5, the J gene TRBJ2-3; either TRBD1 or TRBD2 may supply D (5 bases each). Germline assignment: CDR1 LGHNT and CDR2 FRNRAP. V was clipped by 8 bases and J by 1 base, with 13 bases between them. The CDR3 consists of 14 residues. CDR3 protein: CASRGERGTDTQYF. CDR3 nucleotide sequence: TGTGCTAGTAGAGGGGAAAGGGGCACAGATACGCAGTATTTT. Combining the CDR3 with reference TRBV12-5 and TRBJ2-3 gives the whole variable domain DARVTQTPRHKVTEMGQEVTMRCQPILGHNTVFWYRQTMMQGLELLAYFRNRAPLDDSGMPKDRFSAEMPDATLATLKIQPSEPRDSAVYFCASRGERGTDTQYFGPGTRLTVL.

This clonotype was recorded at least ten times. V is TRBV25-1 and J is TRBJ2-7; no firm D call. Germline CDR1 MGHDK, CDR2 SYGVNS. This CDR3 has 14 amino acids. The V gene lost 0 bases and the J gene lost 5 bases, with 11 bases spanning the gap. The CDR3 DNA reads TGTGCCAGCAGTGAATATGGGCGGTCGGACGAGCAGTACTTC. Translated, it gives CASSEYGRSDEQYF.

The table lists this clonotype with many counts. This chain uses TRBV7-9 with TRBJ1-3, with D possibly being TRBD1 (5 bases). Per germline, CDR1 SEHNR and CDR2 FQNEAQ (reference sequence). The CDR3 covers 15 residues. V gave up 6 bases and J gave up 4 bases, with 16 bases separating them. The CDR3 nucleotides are TGTGCCAGCAGTGCCGCTCAGGGACTGGGAAACACCATATATTTT. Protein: CASSAAQGLGNTIYF.

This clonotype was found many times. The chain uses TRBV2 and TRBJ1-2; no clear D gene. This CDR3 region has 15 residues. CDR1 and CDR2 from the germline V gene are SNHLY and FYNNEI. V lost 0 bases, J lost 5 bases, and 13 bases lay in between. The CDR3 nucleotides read TGTGCCAGCAGTGAAGCGAGGATGGGCTCGTATGGCTACACCTTC. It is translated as CASSEARMGSYGYTF.

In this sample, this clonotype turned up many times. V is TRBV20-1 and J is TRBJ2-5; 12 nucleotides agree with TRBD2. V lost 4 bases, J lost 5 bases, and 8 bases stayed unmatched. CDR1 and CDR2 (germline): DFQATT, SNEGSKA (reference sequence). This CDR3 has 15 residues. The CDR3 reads CSAKGLAGRGETQYF. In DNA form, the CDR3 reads TGCAGTGCTAAGGGACTAGCGGGTCGAGGGGAGACCCAGTACTTC.

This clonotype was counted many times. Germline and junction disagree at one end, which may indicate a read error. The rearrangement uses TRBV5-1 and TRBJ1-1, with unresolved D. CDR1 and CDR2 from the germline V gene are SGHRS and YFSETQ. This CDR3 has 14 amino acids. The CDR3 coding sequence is TGTGCCAGCAGTTTATCGACCGGTAACACTGAAGCTTTCTTT. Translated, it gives CASSLSTGNTEAFF.

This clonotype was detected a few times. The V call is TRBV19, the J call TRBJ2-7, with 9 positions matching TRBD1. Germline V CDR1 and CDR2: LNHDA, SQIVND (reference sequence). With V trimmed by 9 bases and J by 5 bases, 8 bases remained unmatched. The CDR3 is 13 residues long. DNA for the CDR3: TGTGCCAGCGGGGACAGGGAAGGCCACGAGCAGTACTTC. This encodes CASGDREGHEQYF.

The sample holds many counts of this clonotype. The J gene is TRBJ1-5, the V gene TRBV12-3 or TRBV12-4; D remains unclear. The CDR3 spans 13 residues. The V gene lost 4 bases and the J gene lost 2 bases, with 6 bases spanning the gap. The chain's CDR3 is CASSWGGNQPQHF. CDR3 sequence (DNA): TGTGCCAGCAGTTGGGGTGGCAATCAGCCCCAGCATTTT.

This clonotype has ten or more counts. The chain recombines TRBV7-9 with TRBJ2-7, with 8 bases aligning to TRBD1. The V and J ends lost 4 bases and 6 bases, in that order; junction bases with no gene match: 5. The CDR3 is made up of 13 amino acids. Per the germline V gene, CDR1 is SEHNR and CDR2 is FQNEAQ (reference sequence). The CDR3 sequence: CASSSPGGGEQYF. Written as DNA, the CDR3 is TGTGCCAGCAGCTCCCCAGGGGGCGGCGAGCAGTACTTC. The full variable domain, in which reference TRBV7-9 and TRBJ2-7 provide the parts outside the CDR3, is DTGVSQNPRHKITKRGQNVTFRCDPISEHNRLYWYRQTLGQGPEFLTYFQNEAQLEKSRLLSDRFSAERPKGSFSTLEIQRTEQGDSAMYLCASSSPGGGEQYFGPGTRLTVT.

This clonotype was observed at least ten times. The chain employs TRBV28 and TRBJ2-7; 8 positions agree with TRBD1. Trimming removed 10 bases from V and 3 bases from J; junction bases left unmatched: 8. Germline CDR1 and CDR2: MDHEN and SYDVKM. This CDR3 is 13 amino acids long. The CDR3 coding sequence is TGTGCCACCCGAGGGACAGGCGACTACGAGCAGTACTTC. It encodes CATRGTGDYEQYF.

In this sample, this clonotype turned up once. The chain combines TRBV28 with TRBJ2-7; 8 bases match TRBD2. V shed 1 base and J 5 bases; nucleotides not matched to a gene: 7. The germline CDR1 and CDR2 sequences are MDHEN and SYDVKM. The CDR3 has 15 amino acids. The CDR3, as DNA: TGTGCCAGCAGTTTATACCGGGAGGGTGGTGACGAGCAGTACTTC. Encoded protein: CASSLYREGGDEQYF.